These 29 T cell receptor beta chains came from one sample sequenced in a study of blood T cell repertoires in COVID-19 (TCRdb year 2020). Library preparation employed the immunoSEQ multiplex PCR assay. Held by TCRdb, this immuneACCESS table contains in-frame sequences only and omits some clones. Under half of the omission traces to an unresolved V gene where checked; the cause of the rest is unknown. Present in this sample are fewer than 400,000 clones, 75% to 90% of which were seen just once. Clones ranked in the top ten supply under 2.5% of the sample. Sequenced input: PBMCs or T cells enriched from blood (not recorded which). These receptors were obtained from a man younger than 45 who had recovered from COVID-19.

This chain joins TRBV10-2 and TRBJ2-3; 11 nucleotides align to TRBD1. Trimming took 7 bases from V and 5 from J; bases not matched to a gene: 11. There are 16 residues in the CDR3. In germline, CDR1 is WSHSY, CDR2 SAAADI. This CDR3 is CASKAGQGGGGDTQYF. CDR3 in DNA: TGCGCCAGCAAGGCGGGACAGGGGGGGGGTGGAGATACGCAGTATTTT.

This chain connects TRBV7-2 to TRBJ1-6, with D uncertain. The CDR3 length is 14 residues. V was clipped by 2 bases and J by 6 bases, with 8 bases between them. CDR1 and CDR2 from the germline V gene are SGHTA and FQGNSA. CDR3 in amino acids: CASSLIRLNSPLHF. CDR3 sequence (DNA): TGTGCCAGCAGCTTAATCAGACTTAATTCACCCCTCCACTTT.

This clone came up once. Additional DNA sequences in this sample encode the identical CDR3. The chain uses TRBV11-3 and TRBJ2-1, with 9 positions matching TRBD1. CDR3 length: 15 residues. Losses at the gene ends were 3 bases for V and 2 bases for J; bases not matched to a gene: 2. CDR1 SGHNT and CDR2 YENEEA come from the germline V gene. The CDR3 region has the DNA TGTGCCAGCAGCTTGGGACAGGGCACCTACAATGAGCAGTTCTTC. Translated, it gives CASSLGQGTYNEQFF.

The V and J genes are TRBV7-6 and TRBJ1-3; D remains unclear. The CDR3 has 16 residues. The V gene's germline CDR1 is SGHVS and CDR2 FNYEAQ. The germline V and J ends were trimmed by 1 base and 2 bases, with 12 bases remaining between them. The CDR3 bases are TGTGCCAGCAGCTTAGTGGAGGCCCGGCCTGGAAACACCATATATTTT. Protein product: CASSLVEARPGNTIYF. The variable domain in full, with the rest retrieved from reference TRBV7-6 and TRBJ1-3, is GAGVSQSPRYKVTKRGQDVALRCDPISGHVSLYWYRQALGQGPEFLTYFNYEAQQDKSGLPNDRFSAERPEGSISTLTIQRTEQRDSAMYRCASSLVEARPGNTIYFGEGSWLTVV.

V usage is TRBV10-3 and J usage is TRBJ2-2, with TRBD1 as a possible D gene (6 bases). Trimming shortened V by 2 bases and J by 1 base, and 11 bases separated the two germline ends. The CDR3 length is 16 residues. Germline loops: CDR1 ENHRY, CDR2 SYGVKD. CDR3 loop: CAISEVLGGNTGELFF. The CDR3 DNA is TGTGCCATCAGTGAGGTTCTAGGGGGGAACACCGGGGAGCTGTTTTTT.

This chain uses TRBV18 with TRBJ1-6; D possibly corresponds to TRBD1 (6 bases). Per the germline V gene, CDR1 is KGHSH and CDR2 is LQKENI. This CDR3 is 14 amino acids long. With 6 bases removed from V and 6 bases from J, the gap between germline ends came to 12 bases. CDR3 bases: TGTGCCAGCTCTCCGACAGGTCTTAATTCACCCCTCCACTTT. Translated, it gives CASSPTGLNSPLHF.

The chain carries TRBV4-1 and TRBJ1-2, with a possible D match to TRBD1 (6 bases). V lost 0 bases, J lost 7 bases, and 21 bases lay in between. Germline loops: CDR1 MGHRA, CDR2 YSYEKL. CDR3 size: 17 residues. CDR3 in amino acids: CASSQDLGAKFRAGYTF. As DNA, the CDR3 is TGCGCCAGCAGCCAAGATTTGGGGGCGAAGTTTAGGGCTGGCTACACCTTC.

This clone was detected a few times. The gene calls are TRBV7-8 and TRBJ1-2; D gene uncertain. The germline V and J ends were trimmed by 0 bases and 6 bases, with 11 bases remaining between them. The CDR3 runs to 14 residues. CDR1 SGHVS and CDR2 FQNEAQ come from the germline V gene. This CDR3 reads CASSLALTSDGYTF. Here the CDR3 DNA reads TGTGCCAGCAGCTTAGCCTTGACATCGGATGGCTACACCTTC.

As concerns this clone: The sample carries other DNA sequences with the same CDR3. The chain joins TRBV9 to TRBJ1-2; 9 bases line up with TRBD1. J lost 4 bases, V lost 3 bases, and 4 bases had no gene match. The CDR3 totals 14 residues. Looked up from germline, CDR1 is SGDLS and CDR2 is YYNGEE. The CDR3 nucleotides read TGTGCCAGCAGCGCCGGACAGGGGCCCTATGGCTACACCTTC. It is translated as CASSAGQGPYGYTF.

The chain couples TRBV5-1 to TRBJ1-2; 11 positions match TRBD1. The V segment lost 4 bases and the J segment 4 bases; nucleotides outside the gene matches: 3. The CDR3 runs 14 residues. Germline-derived CDR1 and CDR2 are SGHRS and YFSETQ. The CDR3 bases are TGCGCCAGCAGCGGGGGACAGGGGGGCTATGGCTACACCTTC. Its protein is CASSGGQGGYGYTF.

This clone was recorded once. The chain is built from TRBV2 and TRBJ1-2, with 10 bases fitting TRBD1. Germline assignment: CDR1 SNHLY and CDR2 FYNNEI. J gave up 4 bases and V 6 bases, and 5 bases lay outside the gene matches. The CDR3 runs 14 residues. CDR3 region: CASSLTGGSYGYTF. In DNA, the CDR3 is TGTGCCAGCAGCCTGACAGGGGGCAGCTATGGCTACACCTTC.

V and J are TRBV19 and TRBJ2-3; the D gene is possibly TRBD2 (6 bases). The CDR3 sequence is 13 residues long. Germline-derived CDR1 and CDR2 are LNHDA and SQIVND (reference sequence). Trimming cost V 4 bases and J 5 bases, with 10 bases left between them. CDR3 DNA: TGTGCCAGTAGTAGGTATAGCGGAGATACGCAGTATTTT. Its translation: CASSRYSGDTQYF.

The rearrangement uses TRBV6-2 or TRBV6-3 and TRBJ1-6; 7 nucleotides agree with TRBD1. CDR3 length equals 16 residues. CDR1 and CDR2 from the germline V gene are MNHEY and SVGEGT. V was pared by 2 bases and J by 6 bases, with 7 bases of the junction left unmatched. CDR3 amino acids: CASSYGQALPNSPLHF. The CDR3 DNA is TGTGCCAGCAGTTACGGACAGGCGCTCCCTAATTCACCCCTCCACTTT.

This chain links TRBV21-1 with TRBJ2-5; the D segment call TRBD1 is taken from the table without a DNA check. TRBV21-1 is a pseudogene segment. The CDR3 spans 17 residues. For the CDR3, the DNA is TGTGCCAGCAGCAAAGCGAAGACAGGGCTGCCCCAAGAGACCCAGTACTTC. It yields the protein CASSKAKTGLPQETQYF.

This chain uses TRBV7-3 with TRBJ2-5; 10 nucleotides align to TRBD1. The V and J ends lost 5 bases and 5 bases, in that order; junction bases with no gene match: 8. There are 15 residues in the CDR3. Germline V lookup: CDR1 SGHTA, CDR2 FQGTGA. The CDR3: CASSTRQGARETQYF. The CDR3 nucleotides read TGTGCCAGCAGCACCCGACAGGGGGCTAGGGAGACCCAGTACTTC.

The chain links TRBV27 to TRBJ2-1; 8 nucleotides align to TRBD1. The germline CDR1 and CDR2 sequences are MNHEY and SMNVEV (reference sequence). With V trimmed by 6 bases and J by 6 bases, 13 bases remained unmatched. The CDR3 has 16 amino acids. CDR3: CASSLLGQGLGNEQFF. CDR3 nucleotides: TGTGCCAGCAGCCTACTAGGACAGGGCCTTGGCAATGAGCAGTTCTTC.

The chain links TRBV3-1 (or the pseudogene TRBV3-2) to TRBJ1-2; 7 bases are a match to TRBD1. This CDR3 is built from 13 residues. Germline V gene sequence: CDR1 LGHDT, CDR2 YNNKEL (reference sequence). Trimming at V came to 4 bases and at J to 8 bases, leaving 7 bases not matched to a gene. Written as DNA, the CDR3 is TGTGCCAGCAGCCCTAGAGACAGGGACGGCTACACCTTC. Its translation is CASSPRDRDGYTF.

This chain joins TRBV24-1 and TRBJ1-2, with a possible D match to TRBD1 (6 bases). Trimming took off 7 bases at V and 4 bases at J, with 24 bases between the two ends. In germline, CDR1 is KGHDR, CDR2 SFDVKD. The CDR3 totals 17 residues. CDR3 loop: CATSGTGTNASGYGYTF. In DNA form, the CDR3 reads TGTGCCACCAGCGGGACCGGGACAAATGCCTCGGGCTATGGCTACACCTTC.

The V and J genes are TRBV2 and TRBJ1-6; D ambiguous. The germline V gene encodes CDR1 SNHLY and CDR2 FYNNEI. Trimming took off 6 bases at V and 9 bases at J, with 3 bases between the two ends. The CDR3 loop spans 10 amino acids. Here the CDR3 DNA reads TGTGCCAGCAGACTTTCACCCCTCCACTTT. Its protein is CASRLSPLHF.

The V call is TRBV11-1, the J call TRBJ1-1, with D uncertain. Germline V CDR1 and CDR2: SGHAT, FQDESV (reference sequence). The V and J ends lost 3 bases and 3 bases respectively, with 11 bases between them. The CDR3 length is 14 residues. The CDR3 nucleotides read TGTGCCAGCAGCTTGACGGGGTGGGACACTGAAGCTTTCTTT. Residues: CASSLTGWDTEAFF.

This chain connects TRBV9 to TRBJ2-3; TRBD2 matches at 7 bases. The CDR3 runs to 16 residues. Per germline, CDR1 SGDLS and CDR2 YYNGEE. With 0 bases clipped from V and 2 bases from J, the junction kept 6 bases outside the gene matches. The CDR3 loop reads CASSVARGGTTDTQYF. Written as DNA, the CDR3 is TGTGCCAGCAGCGTAGCCCGCGGGGGAACCACAGATACGCAGTATTTT.

The chain recombines TRBV19 with TRBJ1-5; TRBD1 agrees at 8 bases. Germline CDR1 is LNHDA and CDR2 is SQIVND (reference sequence). The trim removed 7 bases at V and 1 base at J, leaving 9 bases unmatched. The CDR3 runs 16 residues. CDR3 sequence reads: CASTNHRGISNQPQHF. As DNA, the CDR3 is TGTGCCAGTACCAATCACAGGGGGATCAGCAATCAGCCCCAGCATTTT.

This chain uses TRBV9 with TRBJ1-4, with 10 bases fitting TRBD1. The CDR3 runs to 16 residues. Germline CDR1 and CDR2: SGDLS and YYNGEE. V lost 3 bases and J lost 5; bases outside the gene matches: 7. The CDR3, as DNA: TGTGCCAGCAGCGGCGATGCGGGACAGGGGAATGAAAAACTGTTTTTT. This gives the protein CASSGDAGQGNEKLFF.

CDR3 sequence: CASSYQSLGQGNTIYF. For the CDR3, the DNA is TGCGCCAGCAGCTACCAGTCGTTGGGGCAGGGAAACACCATATATTTT. V gene TRBV5-1 combines with J gene TRBJ1-3, with a weak D call TRBD1 (5 bases). Looked up from germline, CDR1 is SGHRS and CDR2 is YFSETQ. This CDR3 is built from 16 residues. V gave up 3 bases and J gave up 4 bases, with 17 bases separating them.

CDR3 DNA sequence: TGTGCCAGCAGTGAAGGGCTCGCGGGGGGCACCTATGGCTACACCTTC. Amino acid sequence: CASSEGLAGGTYGYTF. The V and J genes are TRBV2 and TRBJ1-2; D perhaps matches TRBD1 (6 bases). The germline gives CDR1 SNHLY, CDR2 FYNNEI. The length of the CDR3 is 16 residues. V was clipped by 1 base and J by 4 bases, with 16 bases between them. Based on the CDR3 plus reference TRBV2 and TRBJ1-2, the full variable domain is EPEVTQTPSHQVTQMGQEVILRCVPISNHLYFYWYRQILGQKVEFLVSFYNNEISEKSEIFDDQFSVERPDGSNFTLKIRSTKLEDSAMYFCASSEGLAGGTYGYTFGSGTRLTVV.

The chain has TRBV3-1 (or the pseudogene TRBV3-2) and TRBJ1-4; 7 bases are a match to TRBD1. The CDR3 sequence is 20 residues long. From germline, CDR1 is LGHDT and CDR2 YNNKEL (reference sequence). V was pared by 4 bases and J by 3 bases, with 20 bases of the junction left unmatched. The CDR3 sequence: CASSLRPRDRTSHANEKLFF. In DNA, the CDR3 is TGTGCCAGCAGCCTCCGCCCCCGGGACAGAACAAGCCACGCTAATGAAAAACTGTTTTTT.

The V and J genes are TRBV27 and TRBJ2-7; weak D call: TRBD1 (6 bases). The CDR3 spans 14 residues. CDR1 is MNHEY and CDR2 is SMNVEV in the germline V gene (reference sequence). The V gene lost 5 bases and the J gene lost 2 bases, with 13 bases spanning the gap. This CDR3 reads CASSRTGNTYEQYF. CDR3 coding DNA: TGTGCCAGCAGTAGAACAGGGAATACCTACGAGCAGTACTTC.

The CDR3 DNA reads as TGTGCCAGCAGCTGGGACAGCCTAAACAATCAGCCCCAGCATTTT. This codes for CASSWDSLNNQPQHF. The chain links TRBV5-8 to TRBJ1-5; the match to TRBD1 covers 7 bases. The CDR3 is made up of 15 amino acids. Germline lookup yields CDR1 SGHTS and CDR2 YDEGEE. With 3 bases clipped from V and 3 bases from J, the junction kept 6 bases outside the gene matches.

The V gene is TRBV19, the J gene TRBJ1-2, with a weak D call TRBD1 (5 bases). CDR1 is LNHDA and CDR2 is SQIVND in the germline V gene (reference sequence). The V end was cut by 3 bases, the J end by 8 bases, with 19 bases between. This CDR3 is built from 15 residues. This CDR3 is CASSMNSGTVSGYTF. The CDR3 region has the DNA TGTGCCAGTAGTATGAACAGCGGGACCGTGTCGGGCTACACCTTC.